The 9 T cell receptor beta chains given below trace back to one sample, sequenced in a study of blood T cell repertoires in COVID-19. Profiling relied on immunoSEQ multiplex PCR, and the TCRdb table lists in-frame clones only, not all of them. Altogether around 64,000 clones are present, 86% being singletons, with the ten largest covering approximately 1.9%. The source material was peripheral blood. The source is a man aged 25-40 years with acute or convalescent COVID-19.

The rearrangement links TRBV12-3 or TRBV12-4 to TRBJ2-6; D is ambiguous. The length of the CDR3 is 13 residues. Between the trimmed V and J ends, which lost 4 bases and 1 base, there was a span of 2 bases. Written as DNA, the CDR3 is TGTGCCAGCAGTTCTTCTGGGGCCAACGTCCTGACTTTC. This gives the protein CASSSSGANVLTF.

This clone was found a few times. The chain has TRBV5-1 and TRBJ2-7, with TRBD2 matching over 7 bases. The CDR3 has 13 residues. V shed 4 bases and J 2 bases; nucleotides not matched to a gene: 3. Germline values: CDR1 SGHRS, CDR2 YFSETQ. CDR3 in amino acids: CASSMTSPYEQYF. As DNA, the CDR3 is TGCGCCAGCAGCATGACTAGCCCCTACGAGCAGTACTTC.

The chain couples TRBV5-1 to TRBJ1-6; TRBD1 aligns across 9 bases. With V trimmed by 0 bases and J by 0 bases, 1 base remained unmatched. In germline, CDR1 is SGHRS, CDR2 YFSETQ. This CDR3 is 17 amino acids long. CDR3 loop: CASSLETGGSYNSPLHF. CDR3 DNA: TGCGCCAGCAGCTTGGAGACAGGGGGCTCCTATAATTCACCCCTCCACTTT. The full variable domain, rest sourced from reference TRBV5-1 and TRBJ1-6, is KAGVTQTPRYLIKTRGQQVTLSCSPISGHRSVSWYQQTPGQGLQFLFEYFSETQRNKGNFPGRFSGRQFSNSRSEMNVSTLELGDSALYLCASSLETGGSYNSPLHFGNGTRLTVT.

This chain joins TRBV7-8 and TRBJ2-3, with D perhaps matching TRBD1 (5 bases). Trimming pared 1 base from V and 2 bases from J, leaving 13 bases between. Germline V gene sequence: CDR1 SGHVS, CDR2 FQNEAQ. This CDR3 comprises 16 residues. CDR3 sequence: CASSLVQGAPTDTQYF. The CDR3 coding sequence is TGTGCCAGCAGCTTAGTGCAAGGGGCCCCCACAGATACGCAGTATTTT.

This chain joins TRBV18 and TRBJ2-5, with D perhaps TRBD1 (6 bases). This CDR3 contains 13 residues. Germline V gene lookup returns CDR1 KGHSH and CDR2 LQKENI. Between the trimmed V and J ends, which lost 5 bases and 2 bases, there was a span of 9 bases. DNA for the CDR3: TGTGCCAGCTCATCGGACAGACAAGAGACCCAGTACTTC. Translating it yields CASSSDRQETQYF.

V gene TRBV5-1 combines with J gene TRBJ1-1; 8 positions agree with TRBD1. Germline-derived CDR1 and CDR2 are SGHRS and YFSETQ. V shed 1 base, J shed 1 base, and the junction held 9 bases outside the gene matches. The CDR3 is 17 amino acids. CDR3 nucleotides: TGCGCCAGCAGCTTGTATTTCTCAGGGGGCACGAACACTGAAGCTTTCTTT. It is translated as CASSLYFSGGTNTEAFF.

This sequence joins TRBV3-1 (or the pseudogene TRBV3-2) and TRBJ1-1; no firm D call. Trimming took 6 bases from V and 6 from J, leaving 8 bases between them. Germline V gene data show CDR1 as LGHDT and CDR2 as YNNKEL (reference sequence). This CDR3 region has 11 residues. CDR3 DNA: TGTGCCAGCAGGAGGAAATCTGAAGCTTTCTTT. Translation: CASRRKSEAFF.

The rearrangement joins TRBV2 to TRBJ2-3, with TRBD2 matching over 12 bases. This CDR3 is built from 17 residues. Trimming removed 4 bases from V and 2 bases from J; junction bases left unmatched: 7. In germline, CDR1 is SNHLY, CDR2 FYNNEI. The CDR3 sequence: CASSARLAGVSTDTQYF. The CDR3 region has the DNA TGTGCCAGCAGTGCCAGACTAGCGGGAGTCTCCACAGATACGCAGTATTTT.

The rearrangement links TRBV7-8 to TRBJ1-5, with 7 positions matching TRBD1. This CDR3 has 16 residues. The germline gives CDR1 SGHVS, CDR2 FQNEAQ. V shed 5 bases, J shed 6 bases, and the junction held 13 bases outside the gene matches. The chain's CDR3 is CASSLTGVGGSQPQHF. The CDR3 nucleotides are TGTGCCAGCAGCCTAACAGGGGTTGGCGGCTCTCAGCCCCAGCATTTT.